These 16 T cell receptor beta chains share one sample of origin, sequenced in a study of T cells in localized non-small cell lung cancer. The table came from immunoSEQ multiplex PCR; TCRdb's copy has only in-frame clones and leaves some out. The table includes tens of thousands of clones, around 81% detected once. The sample was peripheral blood, taken before any cancer treatment. The source of these receptors is a female donor over 55 with stage I lung adenocarcinoma.

CDR3 in DNA: TGTGCCAGCAGTTTGCCTACAGCCTCTGGAAACACCATATATTTT. Translation gives CASSLPTASGNTIYF. The chain carries TRBV28 and TRBJ1-3; D call uncertain. CDR3 length: 15 residues. Per germline, CDR1 MDHEN and CDR2 SYDVKM. The ends were cut back, 3 bases at V and 0 bases at J, with 9 bases in the middle.

This clone was picked up one time. As DNA, the CDR3 is TGTGCCAGCAGCCTAGGTCGGTCTAGCGGCCCCTTGGATGAGCAGTTCTTC. Its protein product is CASSLGRSSGPLDEQFF. The chain links TRBV11-3 to TRBJ2-1; TRBD2 matches 7 bases. CDR1 is SGHNT and CDR2 is YENEEA in the germline V gene. V dropped 5 bases and J dropped 8; count of bases not matched to a gene: 18. The CDR3 loop spans 17 amino acids.

The J gene is TRBJ1-2, the V gene TRBV7-2; weak D call: TRBD1 (5 bases). This CDR3 has 15 residues. V was trimmed by 1 base and J by 4 bases, leaving 13 bases between them. CDR1 SGHTA and CDR2 FQGNSA come from the germline V gene. CDR3 nucleotide sequence: TGTGCCAGCAGCTTAGGAACCGGGACGCGCTATGGCTACACCTTC. It translates to CASSLGTGTRYGYTF. The full variable domain, with the rest looked up from reference TRBV7-2 and TRBJ1-2, is GAGVSQSPSNKVTEKGKDVELRCDPISGHTALYWYRQSLGQGLEFLIYFQGNSAPDKSGLPSDRFSAERTGGSVSTLTIQRTQQEDSAVYLCASSLGTGTRYGYTFGSGTRLTVV.

The genes are TRBV11-3 and TRBJ2-5, with D maybe TRBD2 (6 bases). Germline V gene sequence: CDR1 SGHNT, CDR2 YENEEA. CDR3 size: 14 residues. Trimming took 4 bases from V and 4 from J, leaving 13 bases between them. DNA of the CDR3: TGTGCCAGCAGCTCCGGAGGGCCGGGAGAGACCCAGTACTTC. Protein sequence: CASSSGGPGETQYF. Filled out from reference TRBV11-3 and TRBJ2-5, the complete variable domain reads EAGVVQSPRYKIIEKKQPVAFWCNPISGHNTLYWYLQNLGQGPELLIRYENEEAVDDSQLPKDRFSAERLKGVDSTLKIQPAELGDSAVYLCASSSGGPGETQYFGPGTRLLVL.

The V gene is TRBV30, the J gene TRBJ1-4; D unclear. V lost 5 bases, J lost 5 bases, and 18 bases lay in between. The CDR3 contains 15 residues. CDR1 and CDR2 (germline): GTSNPN, SVGIG (reference sequence). The CDR3 bases are TGTGCCTGGGCTGTGTTGGACTCCCCGAATGAAAAACTGTTTTTT. It translates to CAWAVLDSPNEKLFF. The full variable domain, rest sourced from reference TRBV30 and TRBJ1-4, is SQTIHQWPATLVQPVGSPLSLECTVEGTSNPNLYWYRQAAGRGLQLLFYSVGIGQISSEVPQNLSASRPQDRQFILSSKKLLLSDSGFYLCAWAVLDSPNEKLFFGSGTQLSVL.

This chain links TRBV29-1 with TRBJ1-3; TRBD1 might be the D (6 bases). Germline V gene data show CDR1 as SQVTM and CDR2 as ANQGSEA. V was clipped by 2 bases and J by 4 bases, with 9 bases between them. The CDR3 loop spans 13 amino acids. The CDR3 nucleotides are TGCAGCGTTGAAAGGGGGGACGGAAACACCATATATTTT. Protein: CSVERGDGNTIYF.

The chain combines TRBV16 with TRBJ1-2; 7 nucleotides line up with TRBD1. V shed 0 bases, J shed 8 bases, and the junction held 6 bases outside the gene matches. The CDR3 loop spans 14 amino acids. Looked up from germline, CDR1 is KGHSY and CDR2 is FQNENV. The CDR3 bases are TGTGCCAGCAGCCAATCGGAGGGGGCACTAGGCTACACCTTC. It specifies CASSQSEGALGYTF.

There are a few counts of this clone. The chain carries TRBV30 and TRBJ1-2; D not certain. V was clipped by 7 bases and J by 4 bases, with 16 bases between them. Germline assignment: CDR1 GTSNPN and CDR2 SVGIG (reference sequence). The CDR3 consists of 13 residues. CDR3 coding DNA: TGTGCCTCCGACTTTCACCGGGGCTATGGCTACACCTTC. Its translation: CASDFHRGYGYTF. The full variable domain, its missing parts supplied by reference TRBV30 and TRBJ1-2, is SQTIHQWPATLVQPVGSPLSLECTVEGTSNPNLYWYRQAAGRGLQLLFYSVGIGQISSEVPQNLSASRPQDRQFILSSKKLLLSDSGFYLCASDFHRGYGYTFGSGTRLTVV.

The rearrangement joins TRBV5-4 to TRBJ2-3; no clear D gene. Germline V lookup: CDR1 SGHNT, CDR2 YYREEE (reference sequence). The CDR3 is 13 residues long. The V end lost 0 bases, the J end lost 6 bases, and 8 bases lay between the germline ends. The CDR3 region has the DNA TGTGCCAGCAGCTTGGATCCCCCCGATACGCAGTATTTT. This sequence encodes CASSLDPPDTQYF.

The CDR3 here is CASSIKGFTEAFF. CDR3 DNA: TGTGCCAGTAGTATTAAGGGGTTCACTGAAGCTTTCTTT. This chain connects TRBV19 to TRBJ1-1; D might be TRBD1 (5 bases). Germline assignment: CDR1 LNHDA and CDR2 SQIVND (reference sequence). Between the trimmed V and J ends, which lost 3 bases and 4 bases, there was a span of 9 bases. This CDR3 has 13 amino acids.

CDR3 sequence (DNA): TGTGCCAGCAGCCCCGGGACTAGCGTTGGGATTGATACGCAGTATTTT. It encodes CASSPGTSVGIDTQYF. J is TRBJ2-3 and V is TRBV14, with 10 bases identical to TRBD2. Unmatched junction bases numbered 10, after V lost 4 bases and J lost 6 bases. Germline loops: CDR1 SGHDN, CDR2 FVKESK. The CDR3 runs 16 residues. The variable domain in full, with the rest retrieved from reference TRBV14 and TRBJ2-3, is EAGVTQFPSHSVIEKGQTVTLRCDPISGHDNLYWYRRVMGKEIKFLLHFVKESKQDESGMPNNRFLAERTGGTYSTLKVQPAELEDSGVYFCASSPGTSVGIDTQYFGPGTRLTVL.

This chain links TRBV7-2 with TRBJ2-1, with TRBD2 matching over 7 bases. The CDR3 covers 14 residues. V dropped 7 bases and J dropped 5; count of bases not matched to a gene: 8. Germline V lookup: CDR1 SGHTA, CDR2 FQGNSA. The DNA of the CDR3 is TGTGCCAGCAAGGGCGCCCGGGGGGACAATGAGCAGTTCTTC. This encodes CASKGARGDNEQFF.

This chain uses TRBV4-3 with TRBJ2-2; D is uncertain. Germline V gives CDR1 LGHNA, CDR2 YSLEER. This CDR3 comprises 17 residues. The ends were cut back, 1 base at V and 8 bases at J, with 20 bases in the middle. DNA for the CDR3: TGCGCCAGCAGCCAAGTTTCCGCAGACGGCCCGGGTGGGGAGCTGTTTTTT. It is translated as CASSQVSADGPGGELFF.

The V and J genes are TRBV28 and TRBJ2-7, with 7 bases matching TRBD1. The CDR3 has 13 residues. CDR1 is MDHEN, CDR2 SYDVKM, per germline. The junction had 10 bases not matched to a gene; V was cut back by 10 bases and J by 4 bases. CDR3 loop: CATHRGTWYEQYF. The CDR3 bases are TGTGCCACCCACAGGGGTACTTGGTACGAGCAGTACTTC.

V and J are TRBV6-5 and TRBJ1-1; D is possibly TRBD1 (6 bases). The CDR3 is made up of 11 amino acids. With 6 bases removed from V and 10 bases from J, the gap between germline ends came to 12 bases. Germline CDR1 MNHEY, CDR2 SVGAGI. In nucleotides, the CDR3 is TGTGCCAGCAGCGACAGGCTTGGAGCTTTCTTT. This sequence encodes CASSDRLGAFF.

The chain combines TRBV19 with TRBJ1-2, with 7 positions matching TRBD1. CDR1 and CDR2 (germline): LNHDA, SQIVND (reference sequence). J gave up 2 bases and V 10 bases, and 13 bases lay outside the gene matches. The CDR3 consists of 15 residues. The CDR3 reads CATRRLGQENYGYTF. The DNA of the CDR3 is TGTGCCACCCGAAGACTAGGACAGGAGAACTATGGCTACACCTTC.